The rows below give T cell receptor beta chains drawn from one sample of a study of graft-versus-host responses after intestinal transplantation. The assay was immunoSEQ multiplex PCR, and TCRdb's table has in-frame clones only and misses some. The data hold about 130,000 clones, with about 92% observed a single time. Which antigens these TCRs recognize remains unknown. Sequenced here: unstimulated CD4+ T cells sorted from spleen or lymph node cells, sampled before intestinal transplant. The receptors were sampled from a human donor who received an intestinal transplant. The conserved cysteine and the conserved F or W are not part of the CDR3 here.

v_call: TRBV9
j_call: TRBJ1-1
cdr3_aa: ASSPGTVSNTEAF

v_call: TRBV30
j_call: TRBJ1-1
cdr3_aa: AWSVPPDNTEAF

v_call: TRBV5-4
j_call: TRBJ1-3
cdr3_aa: ASSIRTGGALGGGNTIY

v_call: TRBV7-9
j_call: TRBJ2-5
cdr3_aa: ASSLAVQEGVGQETQY

v_call: TRBV5-1
j_call: TRBJ2-3
cdr3_aa: ASSLANGGADTQY

v_call: TRBV4-1
j_call: TRBJ1-5
cdr3_aa: ASSHINQPQH

v_call: TRBV10-1
j_call: TRBJ2-1
cdr3_aa: ASKASGGDEQF

v_call: TRBV5-4
j_call: TRBJ1-2
cdr3_aa: ASTPSKGNGYT

v_call: TRBV29-1
j_call: TRBJ1-1
cdr3_aa: SVREGAEAF

v_call: TRBV5-1
j_call: TRBJ1-1
cdr3_aa: ASSLVRRAEAF

v_call: TRBV5-1
j_call: TRBJ2-2
cdr3_aa: ASSFIAGGPGELF

v_call: TRBV9
j_call: TRBJ1-2
cdr3_aa: ASNNQRGHRGYT

v_call: TRBV27
j_call: TRBJ1-1
cdr3_aa: ASSLEEGVPQAF

v_call: TRBV6-1
j_call: TRBJ2-1
cdr3_aa: ASSATSGGKNEQF

v_call: TRBV7-2
j_call: TRBJ1-3
cdr3_aa: ASSPTVRNTIY

v_call: TRBV11-2
j_call: TRBJ1-3
cdr3_aa: ASSLAVISGNTIY

v_call: TRBV9
j_call: TRBJ2-3
cdr3_aa: ASSPAFGVRDTQY

v_call: TRBV5-6
j_call: TRBJ1-1
cdr3_aa: ASSWGTEAF

v_call: TRBV2
j_call: TRBJ1-3
cdr3_aa: ATRRGREDTIY

v_call: TRBV29-1
j_call: TRBJ1-2
cdr3_aa: SAAPTGMEGYT

v_call: TRBV18
j_call: TRBJ1-3
cdr3_aa: ASSMAVGSSGNTIY

v_call: TRBV7-2
j_call: TRBJ2-1
cdr3_aa: ASSLDSRVGEQF

v_call: TRBV5-4
j_call: TRBJ2-1
cdr3_aa: ASSLGGRDRSYNEQF

v_call: TRBV7-6
j_call: TRBJ2-7
cdr3_aa: ASSLGLAGGLTDYEQY

v_call: TRBV7-9
j_call: TRBJ2-7
cdr3_aa: ASSLAGAGEQY

v_call: TRBV5-1
j_call: TRBJ2-2
cdr3_aa: ASSLRGGTGELF

v_call: TRBV19
j_call: TRBJ1-3
cdr3_aa: ASRPGGLASGNTIY

v_call: TRBV19
j_call: TRBJ2-7
cdr3_aa: ASMDILDDEQY

v_call: TRBV7-3
j_call: TRBJ2-1
cdr3_aa: ASSSRVSSYNEQF

v_call: TRBV7-9
j_call: TRBJ2-5
cdr3_aa: ASSPITGGQETQY

v_call: TRBV1
j_call: TRBJ2-2
cdr3_aa: TSSPPPGQGTAGELF

v_call: TRBV18
j_call: TRBJ2-7
cdr3_aa: ASSPDRSSYEQY

v_call: TRBV27
j_call: TRBJ2-3
cdr3_aa: ASSHQGASTDTQY

v_call: TRBV7-2
j_call: TRBJ1-1
cdr3_aa: ASSPRWGMEAF

v_call: TRBV5-1
j_call: TRBJ1-1
cdr3_aa: ASSYFTGNTEAF

v_call: TRBV11-1
j_call: TRBJ1-3
cdr3_aa: ASSFAGQDSGNTIY

v_call: TRBV11-2
j_call: TRBJ2-1
cdr3_aa: ASSTQGTAYNEQF

v_call: TRBV5-3
j_call: TRBJ2-1
cdr3_aa: ARSAGSRNNEQF

v_call: TRBV6-1
j_call: TRBJ1-1
cdr3_aa: ASSEPPPAF

v_call: TRBV6-6
j_call: TRBJ2-7
cdr3_aa: ASGGHSAEQY

v_call: TRBV9
j_call: TRBJ2-7
cdr3_aa: ASSVAPVPTGTTYEQY

v_call: TRBV6-5
j_call: TRBJ2-1
cdr3_aa: ASRGGFTGDEQF

v_call: TRBV2
j_call: TRBJ2-2
cdr3_aa: ASTGLAGSAGELF

v_call: TRBV2
j_call: TRBJ2-7
cdr3_aa: ASSERGRSGEQY

v_call: TRBV5-1
j_call: TRBJ1-6
cdr3_aa: ASSPRDRDNSPLH

v_call: TRBV18
j_call: TRBJ1-5
cdr3_aa: ASSETGRQPQH

v_call: TRBV7-3
j_call: TRBJ1-5
cdr3_aa: ASSPGANQPQH

v_call: TRBV7-6
j_call: TRBJ1-1
cdr3_aa: ASSLDRDTEAF

v_call: TRBV9
j_call: TRBJ2-2
cdr3_aa: ASSVVVGSNTGELF

v_call: TRBV19
j_call: TRBJ1-3
cdr3_aa: ASSPAGNTIY

v_call: TRBV5-5
j_call: TRBJ2-3
cdr3_aa: ASSFYPGKGFTDTQY

v_call: TRBV18
j_call: TRBJ2-7
cdr3_aa: ASSLTVGPYEQY

v_call: TRBV5-4
j_call: TRBJ2-3
cdr3_aa: ASSFSGGNTDTQY

v_call: TRBV27
j_call: TRBJ1-5
cdr3_aa: ASSYRASGPQH

v_call: TRBV19
j_call: TRBJ2-2
cdr3_aa: ATSIGVQTGELF

v_call: TRBV7-9
j_call: TRBJ2-4
cdr3_aa: ASSLDPGLAGANIQY

v_call: TRBV18
j_call: TRBJ2-1
cdr3_aa: ASSRTAGGPSLSSYNEQF

v_call: TRBV6-5
j_call: TRBJ2-1
cdr3_aa: ASSYRGLAGGNEQF

v_call: TRBV11-2
j_call: TRBJ2-5
cdr3_aa: ASSFARQETQY